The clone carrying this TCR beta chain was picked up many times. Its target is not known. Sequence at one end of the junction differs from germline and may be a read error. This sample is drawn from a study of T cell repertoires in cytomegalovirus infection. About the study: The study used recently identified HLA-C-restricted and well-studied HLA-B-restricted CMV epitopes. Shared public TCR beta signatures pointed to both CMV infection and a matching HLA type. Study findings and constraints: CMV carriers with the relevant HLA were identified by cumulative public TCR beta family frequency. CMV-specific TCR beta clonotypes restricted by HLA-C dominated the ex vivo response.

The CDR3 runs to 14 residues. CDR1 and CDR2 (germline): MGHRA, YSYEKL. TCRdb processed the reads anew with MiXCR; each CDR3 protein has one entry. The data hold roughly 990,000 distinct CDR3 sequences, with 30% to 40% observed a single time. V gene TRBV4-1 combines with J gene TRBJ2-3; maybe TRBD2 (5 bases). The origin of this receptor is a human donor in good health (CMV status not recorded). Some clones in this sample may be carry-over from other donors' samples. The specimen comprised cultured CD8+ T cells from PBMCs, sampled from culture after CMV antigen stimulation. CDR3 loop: CASSPRGSTDTQYF. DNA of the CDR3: TGTGCCAGCAGCCCCCGGGGTAGCACAGATACGCAGTATTTT.